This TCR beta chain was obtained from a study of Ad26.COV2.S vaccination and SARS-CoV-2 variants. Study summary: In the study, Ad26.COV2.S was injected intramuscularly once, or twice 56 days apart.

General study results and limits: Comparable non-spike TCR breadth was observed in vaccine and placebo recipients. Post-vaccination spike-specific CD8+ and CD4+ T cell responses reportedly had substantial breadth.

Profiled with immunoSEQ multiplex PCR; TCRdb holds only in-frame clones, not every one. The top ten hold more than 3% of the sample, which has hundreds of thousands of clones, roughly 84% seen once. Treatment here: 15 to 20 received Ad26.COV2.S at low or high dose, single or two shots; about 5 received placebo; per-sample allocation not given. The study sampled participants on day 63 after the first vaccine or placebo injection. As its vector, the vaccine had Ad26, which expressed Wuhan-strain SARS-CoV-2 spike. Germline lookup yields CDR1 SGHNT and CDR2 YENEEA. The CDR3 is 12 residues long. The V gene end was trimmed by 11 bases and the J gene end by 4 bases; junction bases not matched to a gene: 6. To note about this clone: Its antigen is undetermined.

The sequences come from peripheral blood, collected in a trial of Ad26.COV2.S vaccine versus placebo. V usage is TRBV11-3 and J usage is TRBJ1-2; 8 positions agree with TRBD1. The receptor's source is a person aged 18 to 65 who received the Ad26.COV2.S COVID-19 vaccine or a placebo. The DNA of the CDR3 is TGTGCCGGGGGCACAGGGGGCTATGGCTACACCTTC. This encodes CAGGTGGYGYTF.